This TCR beta chain emerged from a study of cytomegalovirus exposure and HLA in healthy donors. The germline V gene has CDR1 SGHTA and CDR2 FQGNSA. The J segment lost 2 bases and the V segment lost 5 bases, leaving 8 bases of the junction unmatched. The CDR3 has 16 residues. PCR primers comprised 60 Vbeta and 13 Jbeta primers. Generated by immunoSEQ multiplex PCR, the TCRdb table keeps only in-frame clones and is missing some. This table has 200,000 to 300,000 clones, roughly 81% appearing once. This receptor was taken from a woman between 35 and 50 years old in good health and CMV-seropositive. Sequencing used PBMCs. V and J are TRBV7-2 and TRBJ2-5, with 10 bases identical to TRBD2. The CDR3 spells CASSPRLAGFQETQYF. The CDR3 DNA follows: TGTGCCAGCAGCCCCCGACTAGCGGGCTTTCAAGAGACCCAGTACTTC.